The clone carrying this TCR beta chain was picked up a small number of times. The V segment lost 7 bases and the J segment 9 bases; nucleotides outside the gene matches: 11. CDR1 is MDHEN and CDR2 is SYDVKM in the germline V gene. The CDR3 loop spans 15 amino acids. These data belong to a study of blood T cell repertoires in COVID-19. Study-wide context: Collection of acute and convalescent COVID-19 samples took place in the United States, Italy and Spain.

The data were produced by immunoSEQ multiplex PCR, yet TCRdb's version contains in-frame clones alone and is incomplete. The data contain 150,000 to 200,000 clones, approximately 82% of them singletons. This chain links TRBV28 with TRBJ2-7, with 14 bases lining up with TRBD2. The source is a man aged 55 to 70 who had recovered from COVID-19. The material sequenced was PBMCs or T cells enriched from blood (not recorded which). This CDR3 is CASTTGTSGGGRQYF. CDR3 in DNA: TGTGCCAGCACTACCGGGACTAGCGGGGGAGGAAGGCAGTACTTC.